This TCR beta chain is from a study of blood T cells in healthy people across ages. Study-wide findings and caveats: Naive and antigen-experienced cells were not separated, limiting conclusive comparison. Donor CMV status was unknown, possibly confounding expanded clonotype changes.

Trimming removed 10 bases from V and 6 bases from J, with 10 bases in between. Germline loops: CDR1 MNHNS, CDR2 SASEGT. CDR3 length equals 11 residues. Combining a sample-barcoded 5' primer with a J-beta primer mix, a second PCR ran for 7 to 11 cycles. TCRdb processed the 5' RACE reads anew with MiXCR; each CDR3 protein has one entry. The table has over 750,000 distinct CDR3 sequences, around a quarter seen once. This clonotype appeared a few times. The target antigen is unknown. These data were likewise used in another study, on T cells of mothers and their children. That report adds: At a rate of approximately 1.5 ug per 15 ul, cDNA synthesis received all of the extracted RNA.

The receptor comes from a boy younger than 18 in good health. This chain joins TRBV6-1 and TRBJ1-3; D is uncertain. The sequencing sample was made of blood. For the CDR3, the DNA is TGTGCCACCTCCCCTGAAAACACCATATATTTT. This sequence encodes CATSPENTIYF.